This T cell receptor (beta chain) was sequenced for a study of blood T cell repertoires in COVID-19 (dated by TCRdb to about 2020). Regarding the study in general: Samples covering the acute and convalescent phases of COVID-19 were provided by collaborators in the United States, Italy and Spain. The material from the prospective study consisted of cDNA or gDNA derived from T cells, B-cell-depleted T cells, or PBMCs. Deeply sampled blood TCRbeta repertoires from subjects exposed to, actively infected with, or recovered from COVID-19 were included in the dataset. The repertoires were released in a freely available public database intended as a resource for research on the immune response to SARS-CoV-2. The samples were drawn from two sources: the first 160 participants of the ongoing ImmuneRACE study, and approximately 1,300 subjects contributed by 6 global collaborators. Nearly every sample came with metadata listing a de-identified subject ID, COVID-19 status, age in years and sex. Where available, HLA class I and class II types were obtained from metadata supplied by the sample provider rather than from assay-based typing.

The paper's findings and limits, for the study overall: Clinical and demographic metadata were provided uncurated, with the amount varying by source and participant.

TCRbeta CDR3 regions were amplified from genomic DNA using the immunoSEQ Assay, a bias-controlled multiplex PCR. The source study handled its data this way. Within the assay, amplification of reference gene primers was used to estimate how many nucleated cells each sample contained. Sequence reads were collapsed and filtered to measure the absolute abundance of every unique TCRbeta CDR3 rearrangement. Productive Simpson clonality was computed per sample as the square root of Simpson's diversity index over productive rearrangements. The table was pulled from immuneACCESS by TCRdb, which kept in-frame rearrangements only. Such tables lose some clones; where checked, under half of the loss comes from unresolved V genes, and the rest has no known cause. That table gives V, J and clone size, and the DNA gave D and trimming. This sample gives some 25,000 clones in total; roughly 90% of them show up just once. Approximately 11% of the sample belongs to the ten largest clones.

Comments on this clone: There is no known antigen for this receptor. There are no base qualities to consult, and no much larger clone falls within one base.

Collaborating institutions collected whole blood in K2EDTA tubes following their own protocols. Collaborator samples were shipped for TCRbeta analysis as frozen whole blood, isolated PBMCs, or DNA extracted from either sample type. CDR1 and CDR2, per the germline V gene, are MGHRA and YSYEKL. The cysteine opens and the phenylalanine closes a CDR3 of 15 amino acids. The only DNA kept is the CDR3, 45 bases in frame from the first base. Relative to germline, V is missing 1 base and J is missing 4 bases, with 4 bases of the junction outside any gene match. The sequence was collected from a man aged 70 or older with acute or convalescent COVID-19. What was sequenced was peripheral blood. The chain employs TRBV4-1 and TRBJ2-1, and TRBD1 matches 7 of the central bases. The sequence in DNA is TGCGCCAGCAGCCAAGCGACAGGGTCTTACAATGAGCAGTTCTTC. The encoded protein is CASSQATGSYNEQFF.